A single sample gave rise to the 4 T cell receptor beta chains below, sequenced in a study of CD4 T cells in relation to SARS-CoV-2 and coronaviruses. These receptors' targets are unknown. Only in-frame clones appear in the TCRdb table, and some are missing; sequencing was by immunoSEQ multiplex PCR. The top ten hold roughly 25% of the sample, which has around 28,000 clones, 74% seen once. Unexposed donor CD4+ T cells date from about 2011-2018, before the COVID-19 pandemic. The cells were cultured for 10 days before CD4+ T cells were isolated. Sequencing input: CD4+ T cells from PBMCs, cultured in vitro. The receptors here all came from a human donor in good health.

The chain links TRBV5-1 to TRBJ1-1, with TRBD1 matching 8 bases. The J segment lost 6 bases and the V segment lost 0 bases, leaving 7 bases of the junction unmatched. This CDR3 is built from 15 residues. Germline lookup yields CDR1 SGHRS and CDR2 YFSETQ. The DNA for the CDR3 is TGCGCCAGCAGCTTGGAGGCAGGGGGCGATCCTGAAGCTTTCTTT. Translating gives CASSLEAGGDPEAFF.

This clone was counted only a few times. The rearrangement joins TRBV4-1 to TRBJ2-3; TRBD2 aligns across 14 bases. Germline CDR1 MGHRA, CDR2 YSYEKL. The CDR3 covers 15 residues. After removal of 4 bases from V and 5 bases from J, the junction contained 2 bases not matched to a gene. CDR3 sequence: CASSPGLAGVDTQYF. CDR3 bases: TGCGCCAGCAGCCCGGGACTAGCGGGGGTAGATACGCAGTATTTT.

This clone was seen only once. The gene calls are TRBV14 and TRBJ1-1; 11 positions match TRBD1. In germline, CDR1 is SGHDN, CDR2 FVKESK. The V segment lost 4 bases and the J segment 1 base; nucleotides outside the gene matches: 5. The CDR3 extends over 16 amino acids. The CDR3 is CASSRDRGGWNTEAFF. In DNA form, the CDR3 reads TGTGCCAGCAGCCGGGACAGGGGGGGCTGGAACACTGAAGCTTTCTTT. Drawing the rest from reference TRBV14 and TRBJ1-1, the complete variable domain is EAGVTQFPSHSVIEKGQTVTLRCDPISGHDNLYWYRRVMGKEIKFLLHFVKESKQDESGMPNNRFLAERTGGTYSTLKVQPAELEDSGVYFCASSRDRGGWNTEAFFGQGTRLTVV.

The chain links TRBV5-1 to TRBJ2-2; D is uncertain. In germline, CDR1 is SGHRS, CDR2 YFSETQ. Trimming shortened V by 0 bases and J by 1 base, and 10 bases separated the two germline ends. The CDR3 has 16 residues. CDR3 residues: CASSLAEAVNTGELFF. Written as DNA, the CDR3 is TGCGCCAGCAGCTTGGCCGAGGCAGTGAACACCGGGGAGCTGTTTTTT.